The 6 T cell receptor beta chains below come from one sample, sequenced in a study of PD-L1 blockade in urothelial cancer. Data came from immunoSEQ multiplex PCR; TCRdb stores just in-frame clones and leaves some out. The repertoire consists of tens of thousands of clones, with about four fifths occurring once and the leading ten covering roughly 3.2%. The starting material was PBMCs, obtained around atezolizumab (anti-PD-L1) treatment. These receptors were collected from a man aged 70 or older with urothelial cancer.

The chain is built from TRBV30 and TRBJ2-5, with D uncertain. The ends were cut back, 1 base at V and 2 bases at J, with 14 bases in the middle. Germline lookup yields CDR1 GTSNPN and CDR2 SVGIG (reference sequence). This CDR3 region has 15 residues. The CDR3 DNA reads TGTGCCTGGAGTGCCCAATTGGGCTCTCAAGAGACCCAGTACTTC. This sequence encodes CAWSAQLGSQETQYF.

The chain joins TRBV5-1 to TRBJ2-7, with TRBD1 as a possible D gene (6 bases). CDR1 and CDR2 (germline): SGHRS, YFSETQ. The CDR3 sequence is 13 residues long. V was clipped by 5 bases and J by 4 bases, with 13 bases between them. CDR3 sequence reads: CASRGDKWYEQYF. The CDR3 region has the DNA TGCGCCAGCAGGGGGGACAAGTGGTACGAGCAGTACTTC.

This rearrangement joins TRBV6-1 to TRBJ1-4; the D gene is possibly TRBD1 (5 bases). CDR1 and CDR2 from the germline V gene are MNHNS and SASEGT. The length of the CDR3 is 14 residues. Trimming removed 4 bases at V and 3 bases at J, with 9 bases between. The CDR3 bases are TGTGCCAGCAGTGCAGGGTGGTCTAATGAAAAACTGTTTTTT. Translating it yields CASSAGWSNEKLFF.

The V call is TRBV5-1, the J call TRBJ2-2; 8 nucleotides agree with TRBD2. Looked up from germline, CDR1 is SGHRS and CDR2 is YFSETQ. The CDR3 has 17 residues. Losses at the gene ends were 1 base for V and 5 bases for J; bases not matched to a gene: 10. The CDR3 sequence is CASSLSTLAGGTGELFF. DNA for the CDR3: TGCGCCAGCAGCTTGTCCACCCTAGCGGGCGGGACCGGGGAGCTGTTTTTT.

The chain links TRBV5-4 to TRBJ2-7; D is perhaps TRBD2 (6 bases). Germline-derived CDR1 and CDR2 are SGHNT and YYREEE (reference sequence). V lost 3 bases and J 0 bases, leaving 10 bases between the germline ends. CDR3 length equals 14 residues. The CDR3 nucleotides are TGTGCCAGCAGCTCGGACGGGAGCTCCTACGAGCAGTACTTC. Translating gives CASSSDGSSYEQYF.

The rearrangement links TRBV5-1 to TRBJ2-5; 12 bases line up with TRBD2. V trimming: 4 bases; J trimming: 1 base; junction bases outside the gene matches: 14. CDR1 and CDR2 (germline): SGHRS, YFSETQ. The CDR3 spans 19 residues. The CDR3 DNA reads TGCGCCAGCAGCCCCGGACAGGGGACTAGCGGGTACCGCCAAGAGACCCAGTACTTC. Translating it yields CASSPGQGTSGYRQETQYF.